This is a list of T cell receptor beta chains from one sample in a study of cytomegalovirus exposure and HLA in healthy donors. Method: immunoSEQ multiplex PCR; TCRdb's copy keeps in-frame clones and lacks some. The sample lists about 83,000 clones; about 95% were seen once. Input material: PBMCs. The receptors stem from a woman aged 18-29 years in good health and CMV-seronegative. CDR3s include the opening cysteine and the closing phenylalanine or tryptophan. A D gene is named only where the DNA matches it firmly. The size of a clone is reported for some rows only, either as once, few or many, or as a class for expanded clones.

D gene	clone size	J gene	V gene	CDR3 length	CDR3 protein	CDR3 DNA
NA	NA	TRBJ1-4	TRBV5-1	17	CASSLYMGQGTNEKLFF	TGCGCCAGCAGCTTGTATATGGGGCAGGGAACTAATGAAAAACTGTTTTTT
TRBD2	NA	TRBJ2-1	TRBV6-5	16	CASSYVLAGVGNEQFF	TGTGCCAGCAGTTACGTGCTAGCGGGAGTGGGAAATGAGCAGTTCTTC
TRBD1	NA	TRBJ1-5	TRBV19	18	CASSTPPNRDRSNQPQHF	TGTGCCAGTAGTACCCCCCCCAACCGGGACAGGAGCAATCAGCCCCAGCATTTT
TRBD1	NA	TRBJ1-5	TRBV2	16	CASRYPGVTGGQPQHF	TGTGCCAGCAGGTATCCGGGGGTAACAGGGGGGCAGCCCCAGCATTTT
TRBD2	NA	TRBJ2-7	TRBV28	16	CASSTLSGTPSYEQYF	TGTGCCAGCAGTACCCTCAGCGGGACTCCATCCTACGAGCAGTACTTC
TRBD1	NA	TRBJ2-5	TRBV5-1	14	CASSPGTGQETQYF	TGCGCCAGCAGCCCGGGGACAGGACAAGAGACCCAGTACTTC
TRBD1	few	TRBJ1-1	TRBV6-6	13	CASSTGQGAEAFF	TGTGCCAGCAGCACCGGACAGGGCGCTGAAGCTTTCTTT
NA	NA	TRBJ2-5	TRBV5-4	12	CASSLAGKTQYF	TGTGCCAGCAGCTTGGCAGGGAAGACCCAGTACTTC
NA	once	TRBJ1-1	TRBV5-1	13	CASAPTGLHEAFF	TGCGCCAGCGCCCCTACAGGTCTCCATGAAGCTTTCTTT
NA	NA	TRBJ1-5	TRBV2	13	CASTTGQHQPQHF	TGTGCCAGCACCACAGGTCAGCATCAGCCCCAGCATTTT
TRBD1	once	TRBJ1-2	TRBV10-3	14	CAITRGTVDYGYTF	TGTGCCATCACCCGGGGGACAGTGGACTATGGCTACACCTTC
TRBD1	NA	TRBJ1-3	TRBV6-5	15	CASRPTGYPGNTIYF	TGTGCCAGCAGGCCGACAGGGTATCCTGGAAACACCATATATTTT
TRBD1	NA	TRBJ2-7	TRBV6-5	15	CASSGLGQLAYEQYF	TGTGCCAGCAGTGGTCTGGGACAGCTCGCCTACGAGCAGTACTTC
TRBD1	NA	TRBJ1-6	TRBV7-9	14	CASLGQGGNSPLHF	TGTGCCAGCCTCGGACAGGGCGGTAATTCACCCCTCCACTTT
NA	NA	TRBJ1-1	TRBV19	15	CASSMGGGFGTEAFF	TGTGCCAGTAGTATGGGTGGAGGGTTTGGCACTGAAGCTTTCTTT
TRBD2	NA	TRBJ2-1	TRBV6-5	13	CASSGLADNEQFF	TGTGCCAGCAGTGGACTAGCGGACAATGAGCAGTTCTTC